This passage covers 19 T cell receptor beta chains from one sample sequenced in a study of T cell responses to AZD1222 COVID-19 vaccine. Clones were sequenced by immunoSEQ multiplex PCR, and TCRdb holds only the in-frame ones, with some missing. The repertoire holds roughly 130,000 clones, around nine tenths seen once, with 4% in the top ten. This specimen consisted of peripheral blood, obtained 28 days after the second AZD1222 dose. These receptors were collected from an adult who received the AZD1222 COVID-19 vaccine.

This rearrangement joins TRBV6-2 or TRBV6-3 to TRBJ2-5; TRBD2 matches 10 bases. J lost 1 base, V lost 2 bases, and 4 bases had no gene match. Per germline, CDR1 MNHEY and CDR2 SVGEGT. The CDR3 consists of 16 residues. The CDR3 nucleotides read TGTGCCAGCAGTTACCCCGGACTAGCGGCCCAAGAGACCCAGTACTTC. It specifies CASSYPGLAAQETQYF.

The chain couples TRBV2 to TRBJ1-1; no reliable D call. This CDR3 is 13 amino acids long. The germline gives CDR1 SNHLY, CDR2 FYNNEI. Trimming took off 7 bases at V and 2 bases at J, with 11 bases between the two ends. The CDR3 DNA reads TGTGCCAGCACGGGGTTCCCCAACACTGAAGCTTTCTTT. The encoded protein is CASTGFPNTEAFF.

V gene TRBV5-8 combines with J gene TRBJ1-5; unclear D gene. The V end was cut by 2 bases, the J end by 1 base, with 4 bases between. Germline CDR1 is SGHTS and CDR2 is YDEGEE. The CDR3 loop spans 13 amino acids. CDR3: CASSFRSNQPQHF. The CDR3 DNA sequence: TGTGCCAGCAGCTTTAGGAGCAATCAGCCCCAGCATTTT.

This clone was recorded once. This sequence joins TRBV12-5 and TRBJ2-2; D gene unclear. V was shortened by 2 bases and J by 3 bases, with 4 bases between the two germline ends. CDR1 and CDR2 (germline): LGHNT, FRNRAP. CDR3 length: 13 residues. The CDR3 is CASGLTHTGELFF. The CDR3 DNA sequence: TGTGCTAGTGGTTTGACCCACACCGGGGAGCTGTTTTTT.

The V call is TRBV21-1, the J call TRBJ1-2; whether TRBD1, the table's D call, matches the DNA was not checked. TRBV21-1 constitutes a pseudogene. The CDR3 extends over 14 amino acids. CDR3 sequence reads: CASSKTGGGYGYTF. Written as DNA, the CDR3 is TGTGCCAGCAGCAAGACAGGGGGCGGCTATGGCTACACCTTC.

The V call is TRBV7-9, the J call TRBJ2-5; D might be TRBD1 (5 bases). V dropped 4 bases and J dropped 3 bases, with 15 bases sitting between them. The CDR3 is made up of 15 amino acids. In germline, CDR1 is SEHNR, CDR2 FQNEAQ (reference sequence). The CDR3 sequence is CASSSSRRTKETQYF. In DNA, the CDR3 is TGTGCCAGCAGCTCCTCCCGGCGGACAAAAGAGACCCAGTACTTC.

The chain couples TRBV5-1 to TRBJ2-3; 8 bases fit TRBD2. V shed 4 bases, J shed 0 bases, and the junction held 4 bases outside the gene matches. CDR3 size: 15 residues. CDR1 and CDR2 (germline): SGHRS, YFSETQ. In nucleotides, the CDR3 is TGCGCCAGCAGCCGGGAGGGAAGGAGCACAGATACGCAGTATTTT. It specifies CASSREGRSTDTQYF. The full variable domain, completed using reference TRBV5-1 and TRBJ2-3, is KAGVTQTPRYLIKTRGQQVTLSCSPISGHRSVSWYQQTPGQGLQFLFEYFSETQRNKGNFPGRFSGRQFSNSRSEMNVSTLELGDSALYLCASSREGRSTDTQYFGPGTRLTVL.

The rearrangement joins TRBV27 to TRBJ1-2, with D uncertain. Trimming took off 3 bases at V and 4 bases at J, with 9 bases between the two ends. The germline V gene has CDR1 MNHEY and CDR2 SMNVEV (reference sequence). This CDR3 is built from 13 residues. The CDR3 nucleotides read TGTGCCAGCAGTTTTGGTCTTGGCTATGGCTACACCTTC. Its protein is CASSFGLGYGYTF.

V usage is TRBV19 and J usage is TRBJ1-5; the D gene is possibly TRBD1 (6 bases). Germline assignment: CDR1 LNHDA and CDR2 SQIVND (reference sequence). The CDR3 has 15 residues. V lost 3 bases and J 9 bases, leaving 18 bases between the germline ends. CDR3 sequence reads: CASSMGQGQSWPQHF. DNA of the CDR3: TGTGCCAGTAGTATGGGGCAGGGGCAGTCGTGGCCCCAGCATTTT.

The chain carries TRBV28 and TRBJ1-5; 8 bases fit TRBD1. V was clipped by 3 bases and J by 3 bases; unmatched bases: 4. Germline V gives CDR1 MDHEN, CDR2 SYDVKM. The CDR3 covers 15 residues. In DNA, the CDR3 is TGTGCCAGCAGTTTCGGGACAGGAGTCAATCAGCCCCAGCATTTT. It codes for CASSFGTGVNQPQHF.

The V gene is TRBV7-2, the J gene TRBJ2-1, with D tentatively TRBD1 or TRBD2 (6 bases each). CDR3 size: 15 residues. Germline V lookup: CDR1 SGHTA, CDR2 FQGNSA. The germline V and J ends were trimmed by 1 base and 9 bases, with 16 bases remaining between them. The CDR3: CASSLEAGHESEQFF. The CDR3 DNA reads as TGTGCCAGCAGCTTAGAGGCGGGACACGAATCTGAGCAGTTCTTC.

The chain recombines TRBV4-1 with TRBJ1-2; D unclear. CDR3 length: 14 amino acids. The germline V gene has CDR1 MGHRA and CDR2 YSYEKL. V was clipped by 0 bases and J by 2 bases, with 7 bases between them. The CDR3 coding sequence is TGCGCCAGCAGCCAAGAGGTGGGAAACTATGGCTACACCTTC. It yields the protein CASSQEVGNYGYTF.

This clone was observed a few times. This rearrangement joins TRBV19 to TRBJ2-1; the match to TRBD2 covers 8 bases. This CDR3 has 17 residues. CDR1 and CDR2 (germline): LNHDA, SQIVND (reference sequence). After removal of 5 bases from V and 0 bases from J, the junction contained 9 bases not matched to a gene. The CDR3 region is CASSLGGGPSSYNEQFF. The CDR3, as DNA: TGTGCCAGTAGTCTCGGGGGGGGGCCTAGCTCCTACAATGAGCAGTTCTTC.

The genes are TRBV4-3 and TRBJ1-1, with 10 bases identical to TRBD1. J was trimmed by 5 bases and V by 4 bases; bases with no gene match: 7. Germline lookup yields CDR1 LGHNA and CDR2 YSLEER. The CDR3 has 15 residues. This CDR3 reads CASSRDRGTRTEAFF. CDR3 in DNA: TGCGCCAGCAGCCGGGACAGGGGCACTAGAACTGAAGCTTTCTTT.

The chain links TRBV7-9 to TRBJ1-2; weak D call: TRBD1 (6 bases). Germline V gives CDR1 SEHNR, CDR2 FQNEAQ (reference sequence). The CDR3 length is 14 residues. The germline V and J ends were trimmed by 5 bases and 3 bases, with 13 bases remaining between them. Here the CDR3 reads CASSPLQGYYGYTF. CDR3 nucleotide sequence: TGTGCCAGCAGCCCGCTACAGGGTTACTATGGCTACACCTTC.

This chain links TRBV6-5 with TRBJ2-3; D call uncertain. CDR3 length: 13 residues. Germline assignment: CDR1 MNHEY and CDR2 SVGAGI. V lost 0 bases to trimming and J lost 6 bases, with 7 bases between them. The CDR3 reads CASSYSGGDTQYF. CDR3 nucleotides: TGTGCCAGCAGTTACTCTGGTGGGGATACGCAGTATTTT.

The chain links TRBV5-1 to TRBJ1-4; D may be TRBD1 (6 bases). Trimming cost V 4 bases and J 7 bases, with 20 bases left between them. CDR3 length: 16 residues. Germline V CDR1 and CDR2: SGHRS, YFSETQ. For the CDR3, the DNA is TGCGCCAGCAGCCTGGGGGCCGGCAGGGCGAGTGAAAAACTGTTTTTT. This gives the protein CASSLGAGRASEKLFF.

This clone was seen once. V gene TRBV28 combines with J gene TRBJ1-5; no definite D call. V was trimmed by 8 bases and J by 9 bases, leaving 5 bases between them. The germline V gene encodes CDR1 MDHEN and CDR2 SYDVKM. The CDR3 loop spans 9 amino acids. The CDR3 DNA sequence: TGTGCCAGCGGGAGGCCCCAGCATTTT. Protein sequence: CASGRPQHF.

CDR3 loop: CASSLRLAGDIDTQYF. DNA of the CDR3: TGTGCCAGCAGCTTAAGGCTAGCGGGAGACATAGATACGCAGTATTTT. The chain employs TRBV7-2 and TRBJ2-3; 10 bases match TRBD2. This CDR3 contains 16 residues. V trimming: 2 bases; J trimming: 5 bases; junction bases outside the gene matches: 7. Germline lookup yields CDR1 SGHTA and CDR2 FQGNSA.